The 24 T cell receptor beta chains reported below all come from one sample, sequenced in a study of blood T cells in healthy people across ages. A second about 6 to 12 cycle PCR used barcoded and J-beta primers. TCRdb ran MiXCR on the 5' RACE reads and lists one entry per CDR3 protein. The sample records about 780,000 distinct CDR3 sequences, more than 35% being singletons. Input material: blood. Source of these receptors: an older man in good health.

This clonotype has just a few counts. V is TRBV21-1 and J is TRBJ2-7. TRBV21-1 is described as a pseudogene. The CDR3 spans 16 residues. In DNA form, the CDR3 reads TGTGCCAGCAGCAAAGTCCCTAGACAGAGCTCCTACGAGCAGTACTTC. Translating it yields CASSKVPRQSSYEQYF.

J is TRBJ2-1 and V is TRBV27; TRBD2 aligns across 9 bases. Germline CDR1 MNHEY, CDR2 SMNVEV (reference sequence). After removal of 2 bases from V and 3 bases from J, the junction contained 5 bases not matched to a gene. The CDR3 totals 16 residues. The CDR3 bases are TGTGCCAGCAGTTTAGTCTGGCGGGAGGGCTACAATGAGCAGTTCTTC. Its protein is CASSLVWREGYNEQFF.

This clonotype came up a few times. The chain joins TRBV7-2 to TRBJ2-7, with D tentatively TRBD2 (7 bases). CDR1 and CDR2 (germline): SGHTA, FQGNSA. Trimming left V 8 bases short and J 2 bases short, with 22 bases between. The CDR3 has 16 residues. CDR3 region: CASSKGGPSAAYEQYF. As DNA, the CDR3 is TGTGCCAGCTCCAAGGGGGGGCCTAGCGCCGCCTACGAGCAGTACTTC.

This clonotype was detected a few times. The chain combines TRBV20-1 with TRBJ2-5; D is perhaps TRBD1 or TRBD2 (5 bases each). Looked up from germline, CDR1 is DFQATT and CDR2 is SNEGSKA (reference sequence). The CDR3 runs 13 residues. V lost 5 bases and J lost 3, with 13 bases in between. The CDR3 here is CSAFRDGEETQYF. The CDR3 bases are TGCAGTGCTTTTCGGGACGGGGAAGAGACCCAGTACTTC.

A few counts support this clonotype. V and J are TRBV28 and TRBJ1-2; D might be TRBD1 (6 bases). Germline CDR1 and CDR2: MDHEN and SYDVKM. V lost 4 bases and J 8 bases, leaving 11 bases between the germline ends. The CDR3 length is 12 residues. The CDR3 bases are TGTGCCAGCAGTTCGCAGGGGAAAGGCTACACCTTC. Its protein is CASSSQGKGYTF.

Comment on this clonotype: Being one base from a much bigger clone, this may be a read error. The chain carries TRBV29-1 and TRBJ2-7; 9 bases align to TRBD2. The CDR3 spans 15 residues. Germline CDR1 SQVTM, CDR2 ANQGSEA. The trim removed 2 bases at V and 7 bases at J, leaving 12 bases unmatched. CDR3 nucleotides: TGCAGCGTTGAACTTGCGGGAGGGCTACAATATGAGCAGTACTTC. It yields the protein CSVELAGGLQYEQYF.

This clonotype was picked up a small number of times. The chain joins TRBV10-3 to TRBJ2-5; TRBD1 is a possible D gene (6 bases). Germline CDR1 ENHRY, CDR2 SYGVKD. V gave up 4 bases and J gave up 0 bases, with 9 bases separating them. This CDR3 region has 14 residues. The CDR3 coding sequence is TGTGCCATCAGTGTAACAGGGAACCAAGAGACCCAGTACTTC. This codes for CAISVTGNQETQYF.

The chain is built from TRBV5-1 and TRBJ1-1, with TRBD1 identical over 10 bases. The germline CDR1 and CDR2 sequences are SGHRS and YFSETQ. Losses at the gene ends were 4 bases for V and 9 bases for J; bases not matched to a gene: 3. The CDR3 sequence is 12 residues long. In nucleotides, the CDR3 is TGCGCCAGCAGCGTGGACAGGGGGAAAGCTTTCTTT. Translated, it gives CASSVDRGKAFF.

For the CDR3, the DNA is TGTGCCAGCAGCGAGCAGACAGGGGACGGCACTGGAGCTTTCTTT. Its protein is CASSEQTGDGTGAFF. The chain recombines TRBV21-1 with TRBJ1-1; TRBD1 is the table's D call, not checked against the DNA. TRBV21-1 has pseudogene status. The CDR3 is made up of 15 amino acids.

The V call is TRBV3-1, the J call TRBJ2-7; no clear D gene. With the DNA end fitting TRBJ2-5 better, the J assignment may be wrong. The CDR3 runs 16 residues. Germline V gene data show CDR1 as LGHDT and CDR2 as YNNKEL (reference sequence). The CDR3 reads CASSQDRGVISKTQYF. The CDR3, as DNA: TGTGCCAGCAGCCAAGATCGTGGGGTGATTAGCAAGACCCAGTACTTC.

This clonotype has a handful of counts. The V call is TRBV6-6, the J call TRBJ1-2; 8 nucleotides match TRBD1. Germline V gives CDR1 MNHNY, CDR2 SVGAGI (reference sequence). Trimming removed 6 bases from V and 9 bases from J; junction bases left unmatched: 9. There are 13 residues in the CDR3. The CDR3 bases are TGTGCCAGCAGCCAGGGACAGGAGAGGAGCTACACCTTC. It translates to CASSQGQERSYTF.

The chain carries TRBV12-3 or TRBV12-4 and TRBJ2-1; D perhaps matches TRBD2 (5 bases). V dropped 6 bases and J dropped 0 bases, with 15 bases sitting between them. The CDR3 covers 16 residues. DNA of the CDR3: TGTGCCAGCAGGGAGGAGGCGGGCCACTCCTACAATGAGCAGTTCTTC. Its translation is CASREEAGHSYNEQFF.

This clonotype was seen at least ten times. The J gene is TRBJ2-7, the V gene TRBV7-3, with 9 bases lining up with TRBD2. The germline gives CDR1 SGHTA, CDR2 FQGTGA. The CDR3 extends over 17 amino acids. J was trimmed by 5 bases and V by 5 bases; bases with no gene match: 16. The CDR3 DNA sequence: TGTGCCAGCAGCAACCGCCTGGGACTAGCAGAGGGGAACGAGCAGTACTTC. Its protein is CASSNRLGLAEGNEQYF.

This clonotype was seen at least ten times. The chain combines TRBV2 with TRBJ2-2, with a possible D match to TRBD2 (6 bases). The V and J ends lost 4 bases and 5 bases respectively, with 14 bases between them. The germline V gene encodes CDR1 SNHLY and CDR2 FYNNEI. The CDR3 is made up of 15 amino acids. The CDR3 here is CASSVLARGTGELFF. Written as DNA, the CDR3 is TGTGCCAGCAGTGTACTAGCCCGGGGGACCGGGGAGCTGTTTTTT.

The V and J genes are TRBV5-1 and TRBJ2-6; 13 nucleotides align to TRBD2. With V trimmed by 5 bases and J by 3 bases, 11 bases remained unmatched. The CDR3 runs 19 residues. Germline V CDR1 and CDR2: SGHRS, YFSETQ. CDR3 nucleotide sequence: TGCGCCAGCAGTCGAGGACTAGCGGGAGTCGGAAGTGGGGCCAACGTCCTGACTTTC. It yields the protein CASSRGLAGVGSGANVLTF.

This clonotype showed up just a few times. The rearrangement uses TRBV5-1 and TRBJ1-3, with 7 positions matching TRBD1. This CDR3 has 13 amino acids. Per the germline V gene, CDR1 is SGHRS and CDR2 is YFSETQ. Trimming cost V 2 bases and J 8 bases; bases outside gene matches: 4. This CDR3 reads CASSFDREHTIYF. CDR3 in DNA: TGCGCCAGCAGCTTCGACAGGGAGCACACCATATATTTT.

The CDR3 here is CASSQEESTTGEQFF. Here the CDR3 DNA reads TGTGCCAGCAGCCAAGAGGAATCCACGACCGGTGAGCAGTTCTTC. The chain carries TRBV4-2 and TRBJ2-1, with D uncertain. The V gene lost 0 bases and the J gene lost 9 bases, with 15 bases spanning the gap. The CDR3 runs to 15 residues. The germline V gene encodes CDR1 LGHNA and CDR2 YNFKEQ.

This sequence joins TRBV20-1 and TRBJ2-3; the D gene could be TRBD1 or TRBD2 (6 bases each). The germline CDR1 and CDR2 sequences are DFQATT and SNEGSKA (reference sequence). CDR3 length equals 17 residues. Deletions cut 5 bases from V and 6 bases from J, with 27 bases between. CDR3 nucleotides: TGCAGTGCTGCCCGTCCGACCCCGGAGGGGGGCTTGGATACGCAGTATTTT. Translated, it gives CSAARPTPEGGLDTQYF.

The V gene is TRBV12-3 or TRBV12-4, the J gene TRBJ2-3, with TRBD2 as a possible D gene (6 bases). There are 16 residues in the CDR3. V shed 3 bases and J shed 11 bases, with 24 bases lying between them. The CDR3 coding sequence is TGTGCCAGCAGTTTGACTAGAGGTTACAGCACAGATGTGCAGTATTTT. Residues: CASSLTRGYSTDVQYF.

This chain links TRBV28 with TRBJ1-2, with TRBD1 identical over 9 bases. J lost 8 bases, V lost 5 bases, and 12 bases had no gene match. CDR3 length: 15 residues. CDR1 is MDHEN and CDR2 is SYDVKM in the germline V gene. The CDR3 is CASSLWDRALDGYTF. The CDR3, as DNA: TGTGCCAGCAGTCTCTGGGACAGGGCTTTAGACGGCTACACCTTC.

The chain recombines TRBV12-3 or TRBV12-4 with TRBJ2-7; 7 positions agree with TRBD1. Trimming at V came to 2 bases and at J to 7 bases, leaving 8 bases not matched to a gene. The CDR3 has 14 amino acids. The CDR3: CASSLTGAVGEQYF. The CDR3 DNA is TGTGCCAGCAGTTTAACAGGGGCGGTGGGGGAGCAGTACTTC.

The J gene is TRBJ2-2, the V gene TRBV12-3 or TRBV12-4; D possibly corresponds to TRBD2 (5 bases). The length of the CDR3 is 14 residues. V was pared by 5 bases and J by 4 bases, with 11 bases between. The CDR3 is CASSPGLFTGELFF. CDR3 coding DNA: TGTGCCAGCAGTCCCGGACTGTTCACCGGGGAGCTGTTTTTT.

This sequence joins TRBV7-6 and TRBJ1-5; 7 bases agree with TRBD1. The CDR3 has 16 residues. V gave up 5 bases and J gave up 2 bases; unmatched junction bases: 9. Germline assignment: CDR1 SGHVS and CDR2 FNYEAQ. DNA of the CDR3: TGTGCCAGCAGCCCCTCGACAGGGATCGGCAATCAGCCCCAGCATTTT. Its protein product is CASSPSTGIGNQPQHF.

This clonotype was detected a few times. This may arise from a read error, as a much more abundant clone is one base away. J is TRBJ1-4 and V is TRBV5-1; 9 positions agree with TRBD1. Germline V CDR1 and CDR2: SGHRS, YFSETQ. The CDR3 sequence is 15 residues long. Trimming at V came to 7 bases and at J to 3 bases, leaving 7 bases not matched to a gene. The CDR3 here is CASRDRVSANEKLFF. DNA of the CDR3: TGCGCCAGCCGGGACAGGGTGTCGGCTAATGAAAAACTGTTTTTT.